The present T cell receptor beta chain was sequenced within a study of shared clonotypes between healthy human individuals (dated by TCRdb to 2019 to 2021). For the wider study: Three men and a couple of women, aged 18 to 49 years, made up the cohort. For each donor, three plates each were used for CD4 naive and CD4 memory, two plates were used for CD8 naive, and one plate was used for CD8 memory. Blood TCR repertoires of about five healthy adults were deeply sequenced to estimate repertoire size and the extent of clonotype sharing between individuals. Different laboratories and diverse techniques were used to prepare libraries and sequence TCR repertoires, to increase sequencing depth and limit assay-specific biases. Per donor, leukapheresis produced somewhere between about 0.94 and 10 billion PBMCs.

The CDR3 goes from the cysteine to the phenylalanine over 16 residues. Of all the DNA, just the CDR3 is kept, 48 bases in frame from base 1. As encoded in the germline V gene, CDR1 is MDHEN while CDR2 is SYDVKM. V is pruned by 6 bases and J by 1 base, leaving 6 bases of the junction without a gene match. CD8 naive samples consisted of CD45RO-negative cells that were positively selected for CCR7, yielding a CD45RA+CCR7+ population without TemRA cells. Healthy HIV-negative adults with no recently reported acute infections or vaccinations were included as donors. All donors were Caucasian adults living in Nashville, Tennessee, USA. After blood collection by leukapheresis, PBMCs were isolated using Ficoll-Histopaque density gradient centrifugation and then cryopreserved in the vapor phase of liquid nitrogen. Purity and quantity of every magnetically sorted T cell population were checked by analytical flow cytometry. Genomic DNA was isolated from each sorted fraction and quantified by UV absorbance on a Nanodrop 2000c.

TCR CDR3 regions were amplified from genomic DNA by multiplex PCR using the deep immunoSEQ assay. Extracted genomic DNA from each cell subset was spread evenly across all wells of several immunoSEQ 96-well plates, with each plate serving as a replicate. For sorted subsets, each replicate PCR was loaded with 200 ng genomic DNA, equivalent to 25,000 to 30,000 T cell genomes. Purified libraries were measured with a Qubit 3.0 fluorometer, size-checked on a Bioanalyzer 2100, and measured again with the KAPA Library Quantification kit. Each immunoSEQ 96-well plate was sequenced on its own single-read 150-cycle Illumina NextSeq 550 flow cell. As for the authors' bioinformatics: Because only junctional sequences without quality scores were contained in the immunoSEQ output, filtering matching that applied to full-length reads could not be performed. Sequences were annotated with PyIR, a Python wrapper for IgBLAST v1.9, using IMGT germline references to assign V/J genes and CDR3. Reads with weak V/J assignments (E-value above 1e-6), missing CDR3, stop codons, out-of-frame junctions, or ambiguous translated residues were removed. V3J clonotypes were defined by identical inferred V gene, J gene, and CDR3 amino acid sequence. Percentage overlap between repertoires was calculated by dividing the number of shared unique clonotypes by the size of the smaller repertoire. RTK rarefaction, the Chao1 estimator, and Recon v2.1 estimates of unobserved clonotypes were used to assess repertoire richness. Generation probabilities for all TCRbeta clonotypes obtained by the gDNA method from a handful of donors were computed using OLGA. The table was pulled from immuneACCESS by TCRdb, which kept in-frame rearrangements only. Such tables lose some clones; where checked, under half of the loss comes from unresolved V genes, and the rest has no known cause. D and trimming come from the DNA, and the V and J calls and clone size come from that table. A total of roughly 590,000 clones appear in this sample, less than 97% of them only once. 0.1% to 0.11% of the sample is in the top ten clones.

Note on this clone: It lacks a known antigen. No base quality information exists; no much larger clone differs at one position.

The investigation overall reported the following: Clonotypes shared by all four sorted-subset donors showed higher generation probabilities than non-shared clonotypes. Because the study included a small number of donors, the genetic and exposure-history diversity represented was limited. Pairwise subsampling indicated that sequencing depth was expected to affect the degree of clonotype sharing among donors. Rarefaction of sorted-subset datasets indicated incomplete sequencing despite the large sequencing depth. Larger estimated clonotype richness was generally found for naive subsets than for memory subsets. Only blood was sampled, and tissue TCR repertoires likely differ from those in blood. Sharing across a few donors was observed for about 5% of naive CD4, less than 4% of naive CD8, 2% to 2.5% of memory CD4, and over 0.3% of memory CD8 clonotypes.

The chain links TRBV28 with TRBJ2-5; 12 junctional bases match TRBD2. This sequence was found in a woman in her 30s in good health. The sequenced material came from naive CD8+ T cells sorted from blood. The sample's cell subset or site label is to be understood as: CD45RA+CCR7+. The CDR3 region has the sequence CASRRGTSGLQETQYF. The DNA sequence is TGTGCCAGCAGAAGGGGGACTAGCGGGCTCCAAGAGACCCAGTACTTC.